The table lists the clone carrying this T cell receptor beta chain with a few counts. These data belong to a study of T-cell reconstitution after alpha-beta-depleted transplantation in children. Trimming took 6 bases from V and 2 from J, leaving 13 bases between them. This CDR3 has 14 amino acids. The V gene's germline CDR1 is SEHNR and CDR2 FQNEAQ (reference sequence). As it was prepared, the TCRbeta library received unique molecular identifiers. TCRdb independently ran MiXCR on the PCR reads; one entry per CDR3 protein. The sample includes around 600,000 distinct CDR3 sequences, roughly 17% of them seen just once.

This sequence joins TRBV7-9 and TRBJ2-5, with D hard to call. The sample in question was PBMCs from the stem cell graft donor, obtained from the stem cell graft. This receptor was obtained from a human donor who donated a stem cell graft to a child with acute myeloid leukemia. The CDR3 loop reads CASSSDWEQETQYF. The CDR3 nucleotides read TGTGCCAGCAGTTCAGACTGGGAACAAGAGACCCAGTACTTC.